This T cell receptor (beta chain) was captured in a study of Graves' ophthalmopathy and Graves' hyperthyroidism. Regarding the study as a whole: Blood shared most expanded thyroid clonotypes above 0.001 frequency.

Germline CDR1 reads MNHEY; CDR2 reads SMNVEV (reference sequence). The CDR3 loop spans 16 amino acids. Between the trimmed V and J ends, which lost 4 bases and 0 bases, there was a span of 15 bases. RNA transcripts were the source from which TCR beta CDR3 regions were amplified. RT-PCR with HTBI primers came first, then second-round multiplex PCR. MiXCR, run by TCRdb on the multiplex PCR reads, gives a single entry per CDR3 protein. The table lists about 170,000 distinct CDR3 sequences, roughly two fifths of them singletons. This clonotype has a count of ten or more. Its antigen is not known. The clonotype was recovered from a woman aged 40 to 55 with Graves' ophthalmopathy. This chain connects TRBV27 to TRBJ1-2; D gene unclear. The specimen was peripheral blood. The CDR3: CASSSLGVEANYGYTF. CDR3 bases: TGTGCCAGCAGTTCCCTCGGGGTAGAGGCTAACTATGGCTACACCTTC.